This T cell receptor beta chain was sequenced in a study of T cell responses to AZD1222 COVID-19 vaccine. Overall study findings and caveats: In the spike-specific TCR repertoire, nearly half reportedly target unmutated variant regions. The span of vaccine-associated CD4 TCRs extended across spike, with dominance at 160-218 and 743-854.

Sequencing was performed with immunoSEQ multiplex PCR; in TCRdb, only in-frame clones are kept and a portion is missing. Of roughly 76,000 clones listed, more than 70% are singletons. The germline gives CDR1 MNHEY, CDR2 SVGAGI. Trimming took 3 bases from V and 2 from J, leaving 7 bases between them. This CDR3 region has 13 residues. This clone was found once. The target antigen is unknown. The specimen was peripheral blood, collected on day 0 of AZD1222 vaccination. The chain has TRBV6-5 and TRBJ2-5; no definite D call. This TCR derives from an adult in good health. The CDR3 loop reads CASSYQSQETQYF. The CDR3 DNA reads TGTGCCAGCAGTTATCAGTCTCAAGAGACCCAGTACTTC.